Listed below are T cell receptor beta chains from one sample, sequenced in a study of T cell changes during pregnancy in multiple sclerosis. Libraries were prepared by immunoSEQ multiplex PCR; TCRdb keeps only in-frame clonotypes and omits some of them. The table lists under 110,000 clones, under 95% of them singletons. The material was peripheral blood, obtained after pregnancy. These TCRs come from a female donor with multiple sclerosis, enrolled in a pregnancy study. CDR3s include the opening cysteine and the closing phenylalanine or tryptophan. A D gene is named only where the DNA matches it firmly. Size is stated for part of the rows, as once, few or many counts, or as a class when the clone is expanded.

CDR3: CASSTRQDGSPLHF; DNA: TGTGCCAGCAGCACCCGACAGGACGGTTCACCCCTCCACTTT; J: TRBJ1-6; V: TRBV7-2; size: few; D: NA
CDR3: CASSEGQARNYGYTF; DNA: TGTGCCAGCAGTGAAGGACAGGCTCGAAACTATGGCTACACCTTC; J: TRBJ1-2; V: TRBV2; size: NA; D: NA
CDR3: CASSDTPFSSYNEQFF; DNA: TGCGCCAGCAGTGATACCCCGTTCTCCAGCTACAATGAGCAGTTCTTC; J: TRBJ2-1; V: TRBV10-1; size: NA; D: NA
CDR3: CASSISPGGRDTQYF; DNA: TGTGCCAGTAGTATAAGTCCGGGTGGGAGAGATACGCAGTATTTT; J: TRBJ2-3; V: TRBV19; size: once; D: NA
CDR3: CASSWGTSGPSPFYEQYF; DNA: TGTGCCAGCAGCTGGGGGACTAGCGGGCCTAGCCCTTTCTACGAGCAGTACTTC; J: TRBJ2-7; V: TRBV5-6; size: NA; D: TRBD2
CDR3: CAISVGDRGILNYGYTF; DNA: TGTGCCATCAGTGTGGGGGACAGGGGTATCCTTAACTATGGCTACACCTTC; J: TRBJ1-2; V: TRBV10-3; size: NA; D: TRBD1
CDR3: CASSWTSGGWGTDTQYF; DNA: TGCGCCAGCAGCTGGACTAGCGGGGGGTGGGGCACAGATACGCAGTATTTT; J: TRBJ2-3; V: TRBV5-1; size: NA; D: TRBD2
CDR3: CAISPGQGSSGNTIYF; DNA: TGTGCCATCAGTCCGGGACAGGGGAGCTCTGGAAACACCATATATTTT; J: TRBJ1-3; V: TRBV10-3; size: once; D: TRBD1
CDR3: CASSVGAGAGDTQYF; DNA: TGTGCCAGCAGCGTAGGAGCGGGAGCTGGAGATACGCAGTATTTT; J: TRBJ2-3; V: TRBV9; size: NA; D: TRBD2
CDR3: CASSLYSVGTEAFF; DNA: TGTGCCAGCAGCTTATACAGTGTTGGCACTGAAGCTTTCTTT; J: TRBJ1-1; V: TRBV7-3; size: NA; D: NA
CDR3: CASSLADSAGLSYNEQFF; DNA: TGTGCCAGCAGTTTAGCGGATTCAGCGGGTCTCTCCTACAATGAGCAGTTCTTC; J: TRBJ2-1; V: TRBV27; size: NA; D: NA
CDR3: CASSFSNINTEAFF; DNA: TGCGCCAGCAGCTTCTCTAATATCAACACTGAAGCTTTCTTT; J: TRBJ1-1; V: TRBV5-1; size: NA; D: NA
CDR3: CASYRVYEQYF; DNA: TGTGCCAGCTACAGGGTCTACGAGCAGTACTTC; J: TRBJ2-7; V: TRBV11-3; size: NA; D: NA
CDR3: CASLWLSGGTDTQYF; DNA: TGTGCCAGCCTCTGGTTGAGCGGGGGCACAGATACGCAGTATTTT; J: TRBJ2-3; V: TRBV28; size: NA; D: TRBD2
CDR3: CASSGGQATNGYTF; DNA: TGCGCCAGCAGCGGTGGACAGGCCACGAATGGCTACACCTTC; J: TRBJ1-2; V: TRBV5-1; size: NA; D: TRBD1
CDR3: CASSQDIQGLYGYTF; DNA: TGTGCCAGCAGCCAAGACATTCAGGGACTCTATGGCTACACCTTC; J: TRBJ1-2; V: TRBV4-2; size: NA; D: NA
CDR3: CASRRLAGAYEQYF; DNA: TGTGCCAGCAGACGACTAGCGGGAGCCTACGAGCAGTACTTC; J: TRBJ2-7; V: TRBV6-1; size: NA; D: TRBD2
CDR3: CASSPRTGGFGNTIYF; DNA: TGTGCCAGCAGCCCACGGACAGGGGGCTTCGGAAACACCATATATTTT; J: TRBJ1-3; V: TRBV9; size: NA; D: TRBD1
CDR3: CASSSEGDGYTF; DNA: TGTGCCAGCAGCTCCGAAGGGGATGGCTACACCTTC; J: TRBJ1-2; V: TRBV11-2; size: NA; D: NA
CDR3: CASSFDRVQPQHF; DNA: TGTGCCAGCAGCTTTGACAGGGTTCAGCCCCAGCATTTT; J: TRBJ1-5; V: TRBV7-2; size: once; D: TRBD1
CDR3: CASSRQYNQPQHF; DNA: TGTGCCAGCAGCAGACAGTATAATCAGCCCCAGCATTTT; J: TRBJ1-5; V: TRBV6-5; size: NA; D: NA
CDR3: CASRASGGVEQFF; DNA: TGTGCCAGCAGGGCTAGCGGGGGGGTTGAGCAGTTCTTC; J: TRBJ2-1; V: TRBV6-6; size: NA; D: TRBD2
CDR3: CASGPGLAGITDTQYF; DNA: TGTGCTAGTGGTCCCGGACTAGCGGGCATAACAGATACGCAGTATTTT; J: TRBJ2-3; V: TRBV12-5; size: NA; D: TRBD2
CDR3: CASSSTGDTQYF; DNA: TGTGCCAGCAGCTCGACAGGGGATACGCAGTATTTT; J: TRBJ2-3; V: TRBV7-2; size: NA; D: TRBD1
CDR3: CAWSVPAAVVEGYGYTF; DNA: TGTGCCTGGAGTGTACCAGCCGCCGTAGTAGAGGGTTATGGCTACACCTTC; J: TRBJ1-2; V: TRBV30; size: once; D: NA
CDR3: CASSYSRGSSNQPQHF; DNA: TGTGCCAGCAGTTACAGCAGGGGCAGTAGCAATCAGCCCCAGCATTTT; J: TRBJ1-5; V: TRBV6-6; size: once; D: NA
CDR3: CASSRGGSKPQHF; DNA: TGTGCCAGCAGCCGGGGGGGCAGCAAGCCCCAGCATTTT; J: TRBJ1-5; V: TRBV28; size: once; D: NA
CDR3: CASTASGPGELFF; DNA: TGTGCCAGCACTGCTAGCGGGCCCGGGGAGCTGTTTTTT; J: TRBJ2-2; V: TRBV6-5; size: NA; D: TRBD2
CDR3: CASSETPQNSYNEQFF; DNA: TGTGCCAGCAGTGAAACCCCCCAGAACTCCTACAATGAGCAGTTCTTC; J: TRBJ2-1; V: TRBV6-1; size: NA; D: NA
CDR3: CASSKSTGLGNTEAFF; DNA: TGTGCCAGTAGTAAGAGTACAGGGCTGGGGAACACTGAAGCTTTCTTT; J: TRBJ1-1; V: TRBV19; size: NA; D: NA
CDR3: CASSEVRGGHQPQHF; DNA: TGTGCCAGCAGTGAAGTTAGGGGGGGCCATCAGCCCCAGCATTTT; J: TRBJ1-5; V: TRBV6-1; size: NA; D: NA
CDR3: CASGGTTGGSYEQYF; DNA: TGTGCCAGCGGCGGTACGACAGGGGGCTCCTACGAGCAGTACTTC; J: TRBJ2-7; V: TRBV2; size: NA; D: TRBD1
CDR3: CASRLGESNTEAFF; DNA: TGTGCCAGCAGGCTCGGGGAATCGAACACTGAAGCTTTCTTT; J: TRBJ1-1; V: TRBV28; size: NA; D: NA
CDR3: CASSIVWQGGETQYF; DNA: TGTGCCAGTAGTATCGTATGGCAGGGTGGAGAGACCCAGTACTTC; J: TRBJ2-5; V: TRBV19; size: NA; D: NA
CDR3: CASSAGNYGYTF; DNA: TGTGCCAGCAGTGCAGGGAACTATGGCTACACCTTC; J: TRBJ1-2; V: TRBV6-5; size: NA; D: NA
CDR3: CASSMSVAGTEAFF; DNA: TGTGCCAGTAGTATGAGCGTCGCGGGCACTGAAGCTTTCTTT; J: TRBJ1-1; V: TRBV19; size: many; D: NA
CDR3: CASRTGVNQPQHF; DNA: TGTGCCAGCAGAACAGGGGTGAATCAGCCCCAGCATTTT; J: TRBJ1-5; V: TRBV6-5; size: NA; D: TRBD1
CDR3: CASSSRVTSSADEQFF; DNA: TGTGCCAGCAGCTCCAGGGTGACTAGCAGTGCCGATGAGCAGTTCTTC; J: TRBJ2-1; V: TRBV7-3; size: NA; D: TRBD2
CDR3: CASSIVGSGSWLTEAFF; DNA: TGTGCCAGTAGTATTGTGGGATCGGGATCGTGGCTCACTGAAGCTTTCTTT; J: TRBJ1-1; V: TRBV19; size: NA; D: NA
CDR3: CASSPGTSGKKEETQYF; DNA: TGTGCCAGCAGCCCTGGGACTAGCGGGAAGAAAGAAGAGACCCAGTACTTC; J: TRBJ2-5; V: TRBV7-9; size: NA; D: TRBD2